Below, 30 T cell receptor beta chains from the same sample are listed, as sequenced in a study of cytomegalovirus exposure and HLA in healthy donors. The PCR had 60 Vbeta and 13 Jbeta primers. TCRdb's table, derived via immunoSEQ multiplex PCR, lists solely in-frame clones and lacks some. This repertoire shows about 130,000 clones, roughly four fifths found once; its top ten account for approximately 2.6%. The sequencing input was PBMCs. These receptors originate from a boy aged 2-15 years in good health and CMV-seronegative.

The chain is built from TRBV9 and TRBJ2-3; TRBD1 is a possible D gene (6 bases). Trimming removed 4 bases from V and 1 base from J, with 13 bases in between. The V gene's germline CDR1 is SGDLS and CDR2 YYNGEE. The CDR3 is 15 amino acids. The CDR3 reads CASSPGEHRTDTQYF. CDR3 DNA sequence: TGTGCCAGCAGCCCAGGGGAACACCGCACAGATACGCAGTATTTT. The complete variable domain, with remaining parts taken from reference TRBV9 and TRBJ2-3, reads DSGVTQTPKHLITATGQRVTLRCSPRSGDLSVYWYQQSLDQGLQFLIQYYNGEERAKGNILERFSAQQFPDLHSELNLSSLELGDSALYFCASSPGEHRTDTQYFGPGTRLTVL.

The rearrangement joins TRBV6-6 to TRBJ2-1; 8 bases map to TRBD1. Germline values: CDR1 MNHNY, CDR2 SVGAGI (reference sequence). V trimming: 5 bases; J trimming: 2 bases; junction bases outside the gene matches: 2. The length of the CDR3 is 14 residues. The CDR3 DNA reads as TGTGCCAGCAGTCTGACAGGGGCCTACAATGAGCAGTTCTTC. Protein product: CASSLTGAYNEQFF.

J is TRBJ1-2 and V is TRBV9, with D perhaps TRBD1 (6 bases). The V end was cut by 3 bases, the J end by 6 bases, with 15 bases between. Per the germline V gene, CDR1 is SGDLS and CDR2 is YYNGEE. The CDR3 totals 14 residues. The DNA of the CDR3 is TGTGCCAGCAGCGCAGCTGGGGGGGGCCATGGCTACACCTTC. Translating it yields CASSAAGGGHGYTF. The variable domain in full, with the rest retrieved from reference TRBV9 and TRBJ1-2, is DSGVTQTPKHLITATGQRVTLRCSPRSGDLSVYWYQQSLDQGLQFLIQYYNGEERAKGNILERFSAQQFPDLHSELNLSSLELGDSALYFCASSAAGGGHGYTFGSGTRLTVV.

V gene TRBV20-1 combines with J gene TRBJ1-1; D remains ambiguous. V lost 4 bases and J lost 9, with 9 bases in between. Germline V gene data show CDR1 as DFQATT and CDR2 as SNEGSKA (reference sequence). The CDR3 runs to 10 residues. CDR3 DNA: TGCAGTGCTAACATCGAAAAAGCTTTCTTT. Translation: CSANIEKAFF.

The rearrangement links TRBV2 to TRBJ2-5; perhaps TRBD2 as D (6 bases). The J call may be mistaken, given a closer DNA end match to TRBJ2-7. Per germline, CDR1 SNHLY and CDR2 FYNNEI. The CDR3 spans 13 residues. CDR3 bases: TGTGCCAGCAGTTCCGCGGGACCTTACGAGCAGTACTTC. It encodes CASSSAGPYEQYF.

This rearrangement joins TRBV5-1 to TRBJ2-5; the match to TRBD2 covers 9 bases. The length of the CDR3 is 15 residues. V gave up 0 bases and J gave up 1 base; unmatched junction bases: 1. Germline values: CDR1 SGHRS, CDR2 YFSETQ. The CDR3 DNA follows: TGCGCCAGCAGCTTGGTAGCGGGGGTCCAAGAGACCCAGTACTTC. This codes for CASSLVAGVQETQYF. The whole variable domain, remainder taken from reference TRBV5-1 and TRBJ2-5, is KAGVTQTPRYLIKTRGQQVTLSCSPISGHRSVSWYQQTPGQGLQFLFEYFSETQRNKGNFPGRFSGRQFSNSRSEMNVSTLELGDSALYLCASSLVAGVQETQYFGPGTRLLVL.

The genes are TRBV18 and TRBJ2-7; 8 nucleotides agree with TRBD1. The V segment lost 3 bases and the J segment 6 bases; nucleotides outside the gene matches: 1. Germline V gene data show CDR1 as KGHSH and CDR2 as LQKENI. The CDR3 extends over 12 amino acids. The CDR3 sequence: CASSPTGAEQYF. In DNA form, the CDR3 reads TGTGCCAGCTCACCGACAGGGGCCGAGCAGTACTTC.

This clone has ten or more counts. V gene TRBV6-1 combines with J gene TRBJ2-7, with TRBD1 matching over 7 bases. The CDR3 consists of 14 residues. V was pared by 1 base and J by 0 bases, with 0 bases of the junction left unmatched. Looked up from germline, CDR1 is MNHNS and CDR2 is SASEGT. The CDR3 reads CASSEGDSSYEQYV. CDR3 DNA: TGTGCCAGCAGTGAAGGGGACAGCTCCTACGAGCAGTACGTC.

The chain recombines TRBV5-1 with TRBJ2-2; tentative D call: TRBD2 (7 bases). V was pared by 3 bases and J by 1 base, with 16 bases between. Germline-derived CDR1 and CDR2 are SGHRS and YFSETQ. There are 17 residues in the CDR3. CDR3 loop: CASSSSTGGLNTGELFF. CDR3 DNA sequence: TGCGCCAGCAGCTCCTCGACGGGGGGCCTGAACACCGGGGAGCTGTTTTTT.

This sequence joins TRBV19 and TRBJ2-5; the D gene is possibly TRBD1 (5 bases). There are 14 residues in the CDR3. Germline CDR1 reads LNHDA; CDR2 reads SQIVND (reference sequence). The ends were cut back, 4 bases at V and 7 bases at J, with 16 bases in the middle. CDR3 sequence reads: CASSNQGLKGTQYF. The CDR3 DNA reads as TGTGCCAGTAGTAATCAGGGCCTAAAGGGGACCCAGTACTTC.

The chain joins TRBV19 to TRBJ1-1; 8 bases are shared with TRBD1. Germline CDR1 and CDR2: LNHDA and SQIVND (reference sequence). The CDR3 length is 15 residues. The trim removed 6 bases at V and 5 bases at J, leaving 11 bases unmatched. The CDR3, as DNA: TGTGCCAGTAGGACAGGGGCCCTCCTACAGACTGAAGCTTTCTTT. Translation: CASRTGALLQTEAFF.

The V gene is TRBV12-5, the J gene TRBJ2-5; TRBD1 matches at 10 bases. The last part of the DNA fits TRBJ2-7 better; the J call may be wrong. This CDR3 spans 17 amino acids. Per the germline V gene, CDR1 is LGHNT and CDR2 is FRNRAP. CDR3 coding DNA: TGTGCTAGTGGTTTTGAACTACAGACAGGGGGCACCTACGAGCAGTACTTC. Amino acid sequence: CASGFELQTGGTYEQYF.

The chain has TRBV11-2 and TRBJ2-3, with unresolved D. Germline lookup yields CDR1 SGHAT and CDR2 FQNNGV. Trimming took off 1 base at V and 0 bases at J, with 8 bases between the two ends. The CDR3 has 15 amino acids. In DNA, the CDR3 is TGTGCCAGCAGCTTAGGAGGTGCTAGCACAGATACGCAGTATTTT. Its protein product is CASSLGGASTDTQYF.

The rearrangement links TRBV7-9 to TRBJ2-1; the match to TRBD2 covers 9 bases. This CDR3 is built from 17 residues. The germline gives CDR1 SEHNR, CDR2 FQNEAQ (reference sequence). V lost 0 bases and J lost 4; bases outside the gene matches: 7. The CDR3 DNA reads as TGTGCCAGCAGCTTAGCGGCGGCGCTAGCGGGGTACAATGAGCAGTTCTTC. Translation: CASSLAAALAGYNEQFF.

The rearrangement uses TRBV5-6 and TRBJ1-4; D might be TRBD1 (6 bases). Germline loops: CDR1 SGHDT, CDR2 YYEEEE. The length of the CDR3 is 18 residues. Trimming took off 3 bases at V and 0 bases at J, with 18 bases between the two ends. The CDR3 sequence: CASSWTFTGIATNEKLFF. The CDR3 DNA follows: TGTGCCAGCAGCTGGACTTTTACAGGGATCGCAACTAATGAAAAACTGTTTTTT.

CDR3 DNA sequence: TGTGCCAGCGGAAAGGGGGATATGCGCCTAGCGGTCGTCTACGAGCAGTACGTC. Amino acids: CASGKGDMRLAVVYEQYV. The chain combines TRBV2 with TRBJ2-7; a possible D gene is TRBD2 (7 bases). CDR1 SNHLY and CDR2 FYNNEI come from the germline V gene. The V and J ends lost 8 bases and 3 bases respectively, with 29 bases between them. The CDR3 length is 18 residues.

The rearrangement links TRBV7-9 to TRBJ2-3, with 9 nucleotides matching TRBD2. CDR1 SEHNR and CDR2 FQNEAQ come from the germline V gene (reference sequence). The CDR3 extends over 14 amino acids. J gave up 1 base and V 8 bases, and 4 bases lay outside the gene matches. This chain's CDR3 is CASWRGGGTDTQYF. The CDR3 bases are TGTGCCAGCTGGCGGGGGGGTGGCACAGATACGCAGTATTTT.

V gene TRBV15 combines with J gene TRBJ2-1, with D maybe TRBD2 (5 bases). CDR1 is LNHNV, CDR2 YYDKDF, per germline (reference sequence). The CDR3 runs to 16 residues. Trimming shortened V by 2 bases and J by 6 bases, and 17 bases separated the two germline ends. CDR3 coding DNA: TGTGCCACCAGCAGACCGGGAATGGGAAGTCTCAATGAGCAGTTCTTC. This encodes CATSRPGMGSLNEQFF.

The genes are TRBV7-9 and TRBJ2-7; D uncertain. This CDR3 has 12 residues. Germline V gene lookup returns CDR1 SEHNR and CDR2 FQNEAQ (reference sequence). V was shortened by 5 bases and J by 3 bases, with 8 bases between the two germline ends. CDR3 sequence: CASSRSDYEQYV. The DNA for the CDR3 is TGTGCCAGCAGCCGGAGCGACTACGAGCAGTACGTC.

The chain has TRBV7-8 and TRBJ2-1, with D possibly TRBD2 on 6 matching bases. The V gene's germline CDR1 is SGHVS and CDR2 FQNEAQ. This CDR3 is built from 15 residues. Trimming shortened V by 5 bases and J by 8 bases, and 19 bases separated the two germline ends. The CDR3 loop is CASSPVRDLSDEQFF. DNA of the CDR3: TGTGCCAGCAGCCCGGTCCGGGACTTGTCGGATGAGCAGTTCTTC.

This clone turned up a few times. This sequence joins TRBV6-4 and TRBJ2-3, with a tentative D call TRBD2 (6 bases). The CDR3 extends over 16 amino acids. Trimming took off 5 bases at V and 4 bases at J, with 19 bases between the two ends. Germline CDR1 is MRHNA and CDR2 is SNTAGT. DNA of the CDR3: TGTGCCAGCAGTCCCCTGCCCAGCGCGGGGCCAGATACGCAGTATTTT. Translated: CASSPLPSAGPDTQYF.

The chain employs TRBV7-8 and TRBJ2-3; a weak D match, TRBD1 (6 bases). CDR1 and CDR2 from the germline V gene are SGHVS and FQNEAQ. This CDR3 has 16 residues. V shed 5 bases and J shed 3 bases, with 18 bases lying between them. CDR3 region: CASSDGARGRTDTQYF. The CDR3 coding sequence is TGTGCCAGCAGCGACGGGGCCAGGGGCAGAACAGATACGCAGTATTTT.

This chain links TRBV7-9 with TRBJ1-1; possible D gene TRBD1, 6 bases. Germline CDR1 is SEHNR and CDR2 is FQNEAQ (reference sequence). V was clipped by 5 bases and J by 7 bases, with 14 bases between them. The length of the CDR3 is 13 residues. CDR3 sequence reads: CASSVQGPFEAFF. CDR3 sequence (DNA): TGTGCCAGCAGCGTACAGGGCCCGTTTGAAGCTTTCTTT.

The V call is TRBV19, the J call TRBJ1-2; 7 bases agree with TRBD1. Germline CDR1 LNHDA, CDR2 SQIVND (reference sequence). The CDR3 runs to 13 residues. The ends lost 4 bases at V and 4 bases at J; junction bases unmatched: 3. CDR3 nucleotides: TGTGCCAGTAGTACCGGGACAGTCTATGGCTACACCTTC. This gives the protein CASSTGTVYGYTF.

The chain has TRBV19 and TRBJ1-1, with TRBD1 matching 9 bases. Trimming took 8 bases from V and 1 from J; bases not matched to a gene: 5. Germline CDR1 reads LNHDA; CDR2 reads SQIVND (reference sequence). This CDR3 is built from 14 residues. The CDR3 DNA is TGTGCCAGTGGGGACAGGGTTCGGAACACTGAAGCTTTCTTT. Translating it yields CASGDRVRNTEAFF.

J is TRBJ1-4 and V is TRBV5-6; D not certain. V lost 0 bases to trimming and J lost 5 bases, with 8 bases between them. Germline CDR1 SGHDT, CDR2 YYEEEE. This CDR3 contains 14 residues. The CDR3 spells CASSLVQANEKLFF. The CDR3 DNA reads as TGTGCCAGCAGCTTGGTCCAGGCCAATGAAAAACTGTTTTTT.

The rearrangement joins TRBV7-2 to TRBJ1-3; a weak D match, TRBD1 (5 bases). The V gene's germline CDR1 is SGHTA and CDR2 FQGNSA. V was shortened by 5 bases and J by 4 bases, with 18 bases between the two germline ends. CDR3 size: 16 residues. CDR3 sequence (DNA): TGTGCCAGCAGCCGATCCAGGGCCACTTGGGGAAACACCATATATTTT. It codes for CASSRSRATWGNTIYF.

Note on this clone: At the DNA level, this CDR3 is encoded by other sequences in the same sample as well. The rearrangement joins TRBV7-9 to TRBJ2-5; no clear D gene. Trimming stripped 1 base from V and 6 bases from J, with 6 bases between. Germline V gene data show CDR1 as SEHNR and CDR2 as FQNEAQ (reference sequence). CDR3 size: 12 residues. The CDR3 sequence is CASSLDSQTQYF. In nucleotides, the CDR3 is TGTGCCAGCAGCTTAGACAGTCAGACCCAGTACTTC.

This clone was recorded only once. The J gene is TRBJ1-1, the V gene TRBV4-1; 9 nucleotides line up with TRBD1. Trimming removed 0 bases from V and 1 base from J; junction bases left unmatched: 6. The germline CDR1 and CDR2 sequences are MGHRA and YSYEKL. This CDR3 has 17 amino acids. CDR3 coding DNA: TGCGCCAGCAGCCAAGACCTGAACAGGGGGCGGAACACTGAAGCTTTCTTT. It yields the protein CASSQDLNRGRNTEAFF.

This sequence joins TRBV6-5 and TRBJ2-5; D is possibly TRBD1 (5 bases). V shed 7 bases and J shed 4 bases, with 7 bases lying between them. Germline CDR1 reads MNHEY; CDR2 reads SVGAGI. The CDR3 extends over 11 amino acids. CDR3: CASTQGETQYF. The CDR3 nucleotides are TGTGCCAGCACCCAGGGAGAGACCCAGTACTTC.